The table lists the clone carrying this T cell receptor (beta chain) with many counts. This sample was included in a study of T-cell reconstitution after alpha-beta-depleted transplantation in children. The CDR3 contains 18 residues. Trimming shortened V by 0 bases and J by 0 bases, and 17 bases separated the two germline ends. From germline, CDR1 is LGHNA and CDR2 YSLEER. Unique molecular identifiers were incorporated when the TCRbeta library was constructed. TCRdb re-called the PCR reads with MiXCR, one entry per CDR3 protein. The table shows hundreds of thousands of distinct CDR3 sequences, with 20% to 25% occurring only once.

Sequenced here: PBMCs, mostly from graft donor cells, sampled 360 days after TCRalphabeta/CD19-depleted stem cell transplant. This sequence originates from a boy less than two years old who had a stem cell transplant for acute myeloid leukemia, so the T cells may come from the graft donor. The chain uses TRBV4-3 and TRBJ1-2; weak D call: TRBD1 (6 bases). As DNA, the CDR3 is TGCGCCAGCAGCCAAGACCCACCCGGACAGCCCCCTAACTATGGCTACACCTTC. Amino acids: CASSQDPPGQPPNYGYTF.